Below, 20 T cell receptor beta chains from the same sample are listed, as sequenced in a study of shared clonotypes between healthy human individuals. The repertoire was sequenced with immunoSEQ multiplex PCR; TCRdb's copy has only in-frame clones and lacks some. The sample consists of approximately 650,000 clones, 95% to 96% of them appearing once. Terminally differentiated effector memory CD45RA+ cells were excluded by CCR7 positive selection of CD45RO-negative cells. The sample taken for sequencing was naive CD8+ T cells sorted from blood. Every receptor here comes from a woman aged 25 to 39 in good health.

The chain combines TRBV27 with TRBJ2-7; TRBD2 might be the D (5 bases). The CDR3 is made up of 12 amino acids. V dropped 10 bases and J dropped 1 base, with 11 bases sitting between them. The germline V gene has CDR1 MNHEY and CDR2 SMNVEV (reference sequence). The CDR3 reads CATRGPSYEQYF. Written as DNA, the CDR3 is TGTGCCACCCGAGGGCCTTCCTACGAGCAGTACTTC.

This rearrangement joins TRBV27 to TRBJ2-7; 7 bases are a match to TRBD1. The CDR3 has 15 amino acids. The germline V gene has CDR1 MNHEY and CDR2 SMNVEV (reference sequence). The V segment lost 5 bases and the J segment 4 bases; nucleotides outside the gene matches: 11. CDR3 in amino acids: CASSPRQGHTYEQYF. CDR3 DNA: TGTGCCAGCAGTCCACGACAGGGACATACGTACGAGCAGTACTTC.

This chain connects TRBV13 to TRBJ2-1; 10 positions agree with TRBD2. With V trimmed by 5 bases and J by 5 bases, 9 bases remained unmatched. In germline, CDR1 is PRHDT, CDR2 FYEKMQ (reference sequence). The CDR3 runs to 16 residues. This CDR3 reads CASSTRLAGIDNEQFF. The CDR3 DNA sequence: TGTGCCAGCAGCACCCGACTAGCGGGTATAGACAATGAGCAGTTCTTC.

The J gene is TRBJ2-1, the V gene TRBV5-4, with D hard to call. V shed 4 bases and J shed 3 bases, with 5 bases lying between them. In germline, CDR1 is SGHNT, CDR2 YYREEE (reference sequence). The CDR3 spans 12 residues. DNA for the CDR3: TGTGCCAGCAGCCAGGACTACAATGAGCAGTTCTTC. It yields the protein CASSQDYNEQFF.

The CDR3 nucleotides are TGTGCCAGCAGCGTAGTAGCAGGGTTAACCTACAATGAGCAGTTCTTC. It translates to CASSVVAGLTYNEQFF. The rearrangement joins TRBV9 to TRBJ2-1, with a possible D match to TRBD1 (5 bases). This CDR3 has 16 residues. Germline CDR1 and CDR2: SGDLS and YYNGEE. The V end was cut by 0 bases, the J end by 2 bases, with 12 bases between.

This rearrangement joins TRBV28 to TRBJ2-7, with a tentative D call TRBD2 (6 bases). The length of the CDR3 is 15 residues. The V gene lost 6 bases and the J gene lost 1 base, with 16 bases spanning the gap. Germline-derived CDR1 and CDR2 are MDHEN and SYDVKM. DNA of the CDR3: TGTGCCAGCAGGTCCCCGGGAGTCAGTTCCTACGAGCAGTACTTC. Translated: CASRSPGVSSYEQYF.

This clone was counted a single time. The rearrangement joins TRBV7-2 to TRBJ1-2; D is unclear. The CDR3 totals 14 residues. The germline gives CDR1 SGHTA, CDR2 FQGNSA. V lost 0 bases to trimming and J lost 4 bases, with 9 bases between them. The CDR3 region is CASSLAGSAYGYTF. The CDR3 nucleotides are TGTGCCAGCAGCTTAGCAGGGTCAGCCTATGGCTACACCTTC.

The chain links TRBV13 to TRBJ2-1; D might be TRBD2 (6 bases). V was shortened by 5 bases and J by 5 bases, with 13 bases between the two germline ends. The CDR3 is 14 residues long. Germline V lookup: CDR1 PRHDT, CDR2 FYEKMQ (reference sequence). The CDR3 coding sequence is TGTGCCAGCAGCCTGGGACTTTCCAACAATGAGCAGTTCTTC. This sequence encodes CASSLGLSNNEQFF.

CDR3 sequence reads: CASSPLTGILYEQYF. DNA for the CDR3: TGTGCCAGCAGCCCCTTGACAGGGATACTCTACGAGCAGTACTTC. The chain is built from TRBV14 and TRBJ2-7; 7 bases map to TRBD1. V shed 4 bases, J shed 3 bases, and the junction held 9 bases outside the gene matches. Germline V gene lookup returns CDR1 SGHDN and CDR2 FVKESK. The CDR3 extends over 15 amino acids.

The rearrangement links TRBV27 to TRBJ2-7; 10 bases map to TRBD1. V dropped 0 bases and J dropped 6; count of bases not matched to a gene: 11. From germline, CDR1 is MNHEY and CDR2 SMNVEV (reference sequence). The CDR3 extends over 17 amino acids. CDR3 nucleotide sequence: TGTGCCAGCAGTTTATCCTCTGGGGACAGGGGATTAGGCGAGCAGTACTTC. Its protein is CASSLSSGDRGLGEQYF.

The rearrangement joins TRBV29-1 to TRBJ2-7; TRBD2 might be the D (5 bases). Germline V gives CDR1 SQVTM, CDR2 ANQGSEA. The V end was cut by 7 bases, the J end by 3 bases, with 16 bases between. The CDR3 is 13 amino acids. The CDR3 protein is CSGYGVSYYEQYF. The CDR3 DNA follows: TGCAGCGGCTACGGGGTCAGTTACTACGAGCAGTACTTC.

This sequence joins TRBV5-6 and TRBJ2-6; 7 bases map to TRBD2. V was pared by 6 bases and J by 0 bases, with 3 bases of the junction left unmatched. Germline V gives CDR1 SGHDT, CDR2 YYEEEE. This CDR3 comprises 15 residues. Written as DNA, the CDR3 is TGTGCCAGCACCGGGGGGAGCTCTGGGGCCAACGTCCTGACTTTC. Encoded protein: CASTGGSSGANVLTF.

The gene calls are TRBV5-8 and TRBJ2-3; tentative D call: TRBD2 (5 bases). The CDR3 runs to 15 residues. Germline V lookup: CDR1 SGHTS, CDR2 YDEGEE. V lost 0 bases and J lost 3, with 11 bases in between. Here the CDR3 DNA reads TGTGCCAGCAGCTTGGTCCGGGGTGAAACAGATACGCAGTATTTT. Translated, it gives CASSLVRGETDTQYF. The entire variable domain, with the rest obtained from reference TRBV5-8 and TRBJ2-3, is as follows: EAGVTQSPTHLIKTRGQQATLRCSPISGHTSVYWYQQALGLGLQFLLWYDEGEERNRGNFPPRFSGRQFPNYSSELNVNALELEDSALYLCASSLVRGETDTQYFGPGTRLTVL.

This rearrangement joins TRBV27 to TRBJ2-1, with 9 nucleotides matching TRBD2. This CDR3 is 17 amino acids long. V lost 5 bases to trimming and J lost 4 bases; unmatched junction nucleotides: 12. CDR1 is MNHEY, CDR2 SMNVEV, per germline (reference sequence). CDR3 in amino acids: CASSPQASGITYNEQFF. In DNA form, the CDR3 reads TGTGCCAGCAGTCCCCAAGCTAGCGGGATAACTTACAATGAGCAGTTCTTC.

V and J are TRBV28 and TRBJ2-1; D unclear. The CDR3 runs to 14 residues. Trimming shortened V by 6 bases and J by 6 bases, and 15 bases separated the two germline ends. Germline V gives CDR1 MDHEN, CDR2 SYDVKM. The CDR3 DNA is TGTGCCAGCAGCTACACAAACAGCGCCAATGAGCAGTTCTTC. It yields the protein CASSYTNSANEQFF.

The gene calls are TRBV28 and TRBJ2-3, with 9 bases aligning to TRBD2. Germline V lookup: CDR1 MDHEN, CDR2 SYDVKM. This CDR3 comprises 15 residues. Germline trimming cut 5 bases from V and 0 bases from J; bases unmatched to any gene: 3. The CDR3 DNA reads TGTGCCAGCAGTGTAGCGGGGGATAGCACAGATACGCAGTATTTT. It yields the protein CASSVAGDSTDTQYF.

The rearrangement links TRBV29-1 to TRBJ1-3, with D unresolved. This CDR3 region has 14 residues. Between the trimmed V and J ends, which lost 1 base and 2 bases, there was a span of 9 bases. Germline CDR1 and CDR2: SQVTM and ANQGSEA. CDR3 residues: CSVEVARPGNTIYF. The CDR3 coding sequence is TGCAGCGTTGAAGTGGCGAGGCCTGGAAACACCATATATTTT.

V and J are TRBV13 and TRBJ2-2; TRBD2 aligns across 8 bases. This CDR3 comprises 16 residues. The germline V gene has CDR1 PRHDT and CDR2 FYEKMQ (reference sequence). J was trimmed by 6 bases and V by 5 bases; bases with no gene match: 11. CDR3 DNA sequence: TGTGCCAGCAGCACGCCGACTAGCGAAAGGTCCGGGGAGCTGTTTTTT. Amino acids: CASSTPTSERSGELFF.

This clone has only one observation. The DNA of the CDR3 is TGTGCCTGGAGTGTTAGTAACGCCTACGAGCAGTACTTC. Translating gives CAWSVSNAYEQYF. The chain has TRBV30 and TRBJ2-7, with D uncertain. Germline V gives CDR1 GTSNPN, CDR2 SVGIG (reference sequence). Trimming left V 0 bases short and J 2 bases short, with 8 bases between. The CDR3 runs to 13 residues.

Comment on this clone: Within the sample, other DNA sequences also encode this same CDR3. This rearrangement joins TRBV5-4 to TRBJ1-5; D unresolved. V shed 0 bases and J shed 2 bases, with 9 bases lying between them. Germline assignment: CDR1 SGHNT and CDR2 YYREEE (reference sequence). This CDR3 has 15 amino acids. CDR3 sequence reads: CASSLGGSGNQPQHF. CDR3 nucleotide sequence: TGTGCCAGCAGCTTGGGCGGGAGCGGCAATCAGCCCCAGCATTTT.